Shown below are 2 T cell receptor beta chains from a single sample sequenced in a study of shared clonotypes between healthy human individuals. TCRdb keeps only in-frame clones here, not all; method: immunoSEQ multiplex PCR. The sample lists about 95,000 clones; roughly two thirds were seen once. Sequencing was done on a sample of memory CD8+ T cells sorted from blood. Subset described: CD45RO+ cells pooled with CCR7-negative TemRA cells. Receptor source: a man between 25 and 39 years old in good health.

The chain has TRBV5-1 and TRBJ2-5, with 10 bases aligning to TRBD1. Germline V lookup: CDR1 SGHRS, CDR2 YFSETQ. Trimming took 3 bases from V and 6 from J; bases not matched to a gene: 11. The CDR3 has 16 residues. CDR3 in amino acids: CASSWTPGTGVKTQYF. The CDR3 DNA sequence: TGCGCCAGCAGCTGGACACCCGGGACAGGGGTGAAGACCCAGTACTTC.

V gene TRBV4-1 combines with J gene TRBJ2-5; 11 positions agree with TRBD1. V lost 4 bases, J lost 4 bases, and 8 bases stayed unmatched. The germline V gene encodes CDR1 MGHRA and CDR2 YSYEKL. This CDR3 comprises 16 residues. Here the CDR3 reads CASSRRLGTGGETQYF. DNA of the CDR3: TGCGCCAGCAGCCGCCGTTTAGGGACAGGGGGAGAGACCCAGTACTTC.